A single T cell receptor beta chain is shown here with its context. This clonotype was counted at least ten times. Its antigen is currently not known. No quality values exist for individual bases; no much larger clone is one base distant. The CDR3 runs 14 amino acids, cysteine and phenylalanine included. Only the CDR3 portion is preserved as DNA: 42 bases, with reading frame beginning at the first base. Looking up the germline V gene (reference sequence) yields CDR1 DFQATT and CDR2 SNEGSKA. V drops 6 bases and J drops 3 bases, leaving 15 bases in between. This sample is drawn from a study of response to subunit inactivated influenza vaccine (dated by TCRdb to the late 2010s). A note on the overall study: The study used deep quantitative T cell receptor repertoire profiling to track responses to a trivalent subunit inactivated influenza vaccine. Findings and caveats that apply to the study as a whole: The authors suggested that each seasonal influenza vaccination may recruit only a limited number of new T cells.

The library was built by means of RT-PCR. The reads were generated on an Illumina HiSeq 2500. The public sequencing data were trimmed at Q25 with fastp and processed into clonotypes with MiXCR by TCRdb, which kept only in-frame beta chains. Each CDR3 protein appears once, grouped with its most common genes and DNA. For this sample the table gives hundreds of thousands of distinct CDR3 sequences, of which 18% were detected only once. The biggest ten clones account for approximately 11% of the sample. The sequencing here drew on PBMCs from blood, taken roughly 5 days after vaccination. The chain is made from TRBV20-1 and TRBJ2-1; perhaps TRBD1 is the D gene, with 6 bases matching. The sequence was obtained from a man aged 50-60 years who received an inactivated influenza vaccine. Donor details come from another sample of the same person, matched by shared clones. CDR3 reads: CSAQERQVYNEQFF. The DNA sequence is TGCAGTGCGCAGGAACGACAGGTCTACAATGAGCAGTTCTTC.